Listed below are T cell receptor beta chains from one sample, sequenced in a study of tumor-infiltrating lymphocytes in primary liver carcinoma. Each CDR3 protein gets one entry after TCRdb re-called the multiplex PCR reads with MiXCR. The profile covers approximately 330,000 distinct CDR3 sequences, with approximately 65% appearing a single time and roughly 6% taken by the ten largest. The sample comprised peripheral blood. These receptors originate from a man aged 40-50 years with primary liver carcinoma and hepatitis B virus infection. CDR3s include the opening cysteine and the closing phenylalanine or tryptophan. The order of the fields is CDR3 protein, CDR3 DNA, D gene, V gene, J gene, clone size. D genes are given only for firm matches. Some rows mark clone size as missing; the rest say once, few, many or name a class of expanded clone.

CASSLWTRGTETQYF,TGTGCCAGCAGTCTCTGGACACGGGGGACAGAGACCCAGTACTTC,NA,TRBV7-9,TRBJ2-5,NA
CASSSSGRVSEQFF,TGTGCCAGCAGTTCGAGCGGGAGGGTCAGTGAGCAGTTCTTC,TRBD2,TRBV12-3/TRBV12-4,TRBJ2-1,many
CASSDSTRDERYF,TGTGCCAGCAGTGATAGCACGCGGGACGAGCGGTACTTC,NA,TRBV6-1,TRBJ2-7,NA
CSVTGGKGSYNEQFF,TGCAGCGTCACAGGGGGGAAAGGCTCCTACAATGAGCAGTTCTTC,TRBD1,TRBV29-1,TRBJ2-1,many
CANTEGEEQYF,TGTGCCAACACCGAAGGAGAGGAGCAGTACTTC,NA,TRBV7-8,TRBJ2-7,NA
CSVGIRWDTQYF,TGCAGCGTTGGGATTAGATGGGATACGCAGTATTTT,NA,TRBV29-1,TRBJ2-3,NA
CASSESRAGAKTGELFF,TGCGCCAGCAGTGAGTCGAGGGCAGGGGCGAAGACCGGGGAGCTGTTTTTT,NA,TRBV10-1,TRBJ2-2,NA
CASSARPLSEQFF,TGTGCCAGCAGCGCGCGACCACTCAGTGAGCAGTTCTTC,NA,TRBV11-3,TRBJ2-1,NA
CASGLCSGAREQYF,TGTGCCAGCGGCTTATGTAGTGGGGCTCGCGAGCAGTACTTC,NA,TRBV11-2,TRBJ2-7,NA
CAGSQVVPGLAGVHEQFF,TGTGCCGGCAGCCAAGTGGTACCGGGACTAGCGGGAGTACATGAGCAGTTCTTC,TRBD2,TRBV4-2,TRBJ2-1,NA
CANSSGLAGGEDTQYF,TGTGCCAACAGCTCCGGACTTGCGGGGGGCGAGGATACGCAGTATTTT,TRBD2,TRBV5-4,TRBJ2-3,once
CASRGTGNKEQYF,TGTGCCAGCAGAGGGACAGGGAATAAGGAGCAGTACTTC,TRBD1,TRBV28,TRBJ2-7,few
CASSPINRSYNSPLHF,TGTGCCAGCAGCCCCATTAACAGGAGTTATAATTCACCCCTCCACTTT,NA,TRBV6-5,TRBJ1-6,NA
CASSFYICSARSWSQETQYF,NA,NA,TRBV11-2,TRBJ2-5,NA
CASSPGDSNEAFF,TGTGCCAGTAGTCCTGGGGACAGTAATGAAGCTTTCTTT,TRBD1,TRBV19,TRBJ1-1,NA